This entry lists 5 T cell receptor beta chains sequenced from one sample in a study of metastatic and nonmetastatic thyroid tumors. Via MiXCR, TCRdb re-called the PCR reads. Among more than 15,000 clones listed, about 35% were seen once. Patients underwent thyroid surgery, and none had received any treatment before it. The sequenced material came from tumor tissue. Receptor source: a female donor with papillary thyroid cancer or a benign thyroid nodule (not recorded which). Some clones in this sample may be carry-over from other donors' samples.

In its sample, this clone ranks as medium-sized. The V gene is TRBV5-1, the J gene TRBJ2-7; D not certain. Trimming left V 0 bases short and J 2 bases short, with 12 bases between. Germline assignment: CDR1 SGHRS and CDR2 YFSETQ. The CDR3 totals 15 residues. Here the CDR3 reads CASSLGLGLAYEQYF. The DNA for the CDR3 is TGCGCCAGCAGCTTGGGTTTGGGGTTAGCCTACGAGCAGTACTTC.

This clone was picked up a small number of times. The chain combines TRBV6-1 with TRBJ2-7; 7 bases are shared with TRBD1. This CDR3 spans 13 amino acids. J lost 4 bases, V lost 6 bases, and 6 bases had no gene match. Germline values: CDR1 MNHNS, CDR2 SASEGT. CDR3 nucleotide sequence: TGTGCCAGCAGGGGACAGACGATATACGAGCAGTACTTC. As protein: CASRGQTIYEQYF.

This clone was counted many times. J is TRBJ2-3 and V is TRBV20-1, with unresolved D. Germline CDR1 and CDR2: DFQATT and SNEGSKA (reference sequence). The ends were cut back, 6 bases at V and 3 bases at J, with 13 bases in the middle. The CDR3 length is 13 residues. The CDR3 loop is CSALPLSTDTQYF. CDR3 sequence (DNA): TGCAGTGCCTTACCCTTGAGTACAGATACGCAGTATTTT.

This clone is deemed medium-sized. This chain joins TRBV7-2 and TRBJ1-1; D unresolved. Germline V gene lookup returns CDR1 SGHTA and CDR2 FQGNSA. The germline V and J ends were trimmed by 4 bases and 0 bases, with 3 bases remaining between them. This CDR3 spans 12 amino acids. The DNA of the CDR3 is TGTGCCAGCAGCTACATGAACACTGAAGCTTTCTTT. Its translation: CASSYMNTEAFF.

There are many counts of this clone. The chain carries TRBV6-1 and TRBJ2-7; 7 bases line up with TRBD1. The CDR3 is made up of 13 amino acids. The J segment lost 2 bases and the V segment lost 6 bases, leaving 4 bases of the junction unmatched. Germline V CDR1 and CDR2: MNHNS, SASEGT. The CDR3 loop reads CASSPGTAYEQYF. The CDR3 DNA reads TGTGCCAGCAGCCCTGGGACAGCCTACGAGCAGTACTTC.